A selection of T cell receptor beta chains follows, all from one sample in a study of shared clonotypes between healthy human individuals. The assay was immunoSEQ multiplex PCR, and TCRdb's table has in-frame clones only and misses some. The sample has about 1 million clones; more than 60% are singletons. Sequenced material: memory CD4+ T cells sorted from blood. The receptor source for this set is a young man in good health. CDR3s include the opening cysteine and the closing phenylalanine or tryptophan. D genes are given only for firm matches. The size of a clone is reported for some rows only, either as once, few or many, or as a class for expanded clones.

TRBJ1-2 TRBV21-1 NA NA CASSKGTGDYGYTF TGTGCCAGCAGCAAGGGGACAGGGGACTATGGCTACACCTTC
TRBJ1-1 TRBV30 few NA CAWSYRDGYTEAFF TGTGCCTGGAGCTACAGGGATGGCTACACTGAAGCTTTCTTT
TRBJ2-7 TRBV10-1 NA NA CASRGPWVYEQYF TGCGCCAGCAGGGGACCCTGGGTCTACGAGCAGTACTTC
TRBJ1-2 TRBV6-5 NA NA CASRQGDYGYTF TGTGCCAGCAGACAGGGCGACTATGGCTACACCTTC
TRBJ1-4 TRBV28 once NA CASSLQPPWEKLFF TGTGCCAGCAGTTTACAACCCCCATGGGAAAAACTGTTTTTT
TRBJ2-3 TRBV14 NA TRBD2 CASSQASGKGTDTQYF TGTGCCAGCAGCCAAGCCAGCGGGAAAGGCACAGATACGCAGTATTTT
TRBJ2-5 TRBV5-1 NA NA CASSLGGSGGSQETQYF TGCGCCAGCAGCTTGGGGGGTAGCGGAGGGTCCCAAGAGACCCAGTACTTC
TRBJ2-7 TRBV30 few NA CAWNRGTSYEQYF TGTGCCTGGAATCGGGGGACGTCCTACGAGCAGTACTTC
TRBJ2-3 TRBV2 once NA CASSTQGFPDTQYF TGTGCCAGCAGTACTCAGGGCTTTCCAGATACGCAGTATTTT
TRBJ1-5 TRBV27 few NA CASSPEDWNQPQHF TGTGCCAGCAGTCCAGAGGACTGGAATCAGCCCCAGCATTTT
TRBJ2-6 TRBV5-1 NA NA CASSREGANVLTF TGCGCCAGCAGCCGAGAGGGGGCCAACGTCCTGACTTTC
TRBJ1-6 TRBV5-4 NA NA CASSLARDNSPLHF TGTGCCAGCAGCTTGGCCCGGGATAATTCACCCCTCCACTTT
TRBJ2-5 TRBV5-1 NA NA CASSFWGAVETQYF TGCGCCAGCAGCTTTTGGGGGGCTGTGGAGACCCAGTACTTC
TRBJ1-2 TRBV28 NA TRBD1 CASSSGQGRGYTF TGTGCCAGCAGCTCCGGACAGGGGAGGGGCTACACCTTC
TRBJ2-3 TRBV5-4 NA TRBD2 CASSFKIGLAGADTQYF TGTGCCAGCAGCTTCAAAATAGGGCTAGCGGGAGCGGATACGCAGTATTTT
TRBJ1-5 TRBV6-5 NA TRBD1 CASRSGTANQPQHF TGTGCCAGCAGATCCGGGACAGCTAATCAGCCCCAGCATTTT
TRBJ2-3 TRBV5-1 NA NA CASSLEEPGTDTQYF TGCGCCAGCAGCTTGGAAGAGCCCGGCACAGATACGCAGTATTTT
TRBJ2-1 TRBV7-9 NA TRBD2 CASSPFGGGANEQFF TGTGCCAGCAGCCCTTTCGGCGGGGGGGCCAATGAGCAGTTCTTC
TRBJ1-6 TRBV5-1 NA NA CASSWAGASSYNSPLHF TGCGCCAGCAGCTGGGCAGGGGCTAGCTCCTATAATTCACCCCTCCACTTT
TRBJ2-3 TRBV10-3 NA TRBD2 CATSEGGTDTQYF TGTGCCACCAGTGAGGGAGGGACAGATACGCAGTATTTT
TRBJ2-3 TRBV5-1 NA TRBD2 CASSVSSGGTEDTQYF TGCGCCAGCAGCGTCTCTAGCGGGGGTACAGAAGATACGCAGTATTTT
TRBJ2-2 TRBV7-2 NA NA CASSLQAANTGELFF TGTGCCAGCAGCTTACAGGCAGCAAACACCGGGGAGCTGTTTTTT